The 25 T cell receptor beta chains given below trace back to one sample, sequenced in a study of blood T cell repertoires in COVID-19 (dated by TCRdb to about 2020). The protocol used for the library was the immunoSEQ multiplex PCR assay. TCRdb mirrors the immuneACCESS table, restricted to in-frame sequences. Some clones are absent from its copies; in checked studies, under half trace to an unresolved V gene, and the reason for the others is unknown. In all, the sample holds 300,000 or so clones, and roughly 87% of those were seen once. Of the sample, 1% falls within the top ten clones. Sequenced sample: peripheral blood. The origin of the receptors is a man in his fifties with active or convalescent COVID-19.

This rearrangement joins TRBV19 to TRBJ1-4, with D possibly TRBD1 on 6 matching bases. The CDR3 totals 13 residues. From germline, CDR1 is LNHDA and CDR2 SQIVND (reference sequence). Trimming took off 5 bases at V and 8 bases at J, with 12 bases between the two ends. CDR3 sequence: CASSRTVVEKLFF. As DNA, the CDR3 is TGTGCCAGTAGTCGGACAGTCGTGGAAAAACTGTTTTTT.

The CDR3 DNA reads as TGTGCCAGCAGCGTAGGGGTAGAGGGAGCAACTACCTTC. It encodes CASSVGVEGATTF. V gene TRBV9 combines with J gene TRBJ1-2; D is undetermined. Trimming shortened V by 0 bases and J by 14 bases, and 17 bases separated the two germline ends. Germline assignment: CDR1 SGDLS and CDR2 YYNGEE. The CDR3 covers 13 residues.

In this sample, this clone turned up once. The chain joins TRBV19 to TRBJ1-5, with 7 bases identical to TRBD1. V was clipped by 1 base and J by 7 bases; unmatched bases: 4. The CDR3 consists of 14 residues. From germline, CDR1 is LNHDA and CDR2 SQIVND (reference sequence). CDR3 in amino acids: CASSIGDRDQPQHF. Written as DNA, the CDR3 is TGTGCCAGTAGTATAGGCGACAGGGACCAGCCCCAGCATTTT.

The chain couples TRBV7-8 to TRBJ1-1; 11 bases line up with TRBD1. Trimming at V came to 4 bases and at J to 6 bases, leaving 16 bases not matched to a gene. Germline values: CDR1 SGHVS, CDR2 FQNEAQ. The CDR3 has 18 residues. The CDR3 is CASSSSPGTGGRFAEAFF. The CDR3, as DNA: TGTGCCAGCAGCTCCTCCCCCGGGACAGGGGGTCGATTCGCTGAAGCTTTCTTT.

The chain uses TRBV10-3 and TRBJ2-7, with D possibly TRBD1 on 6 matching bases. Germline V gene data show CDR1 as ENHRY and CDR2 as SYGVKD. Trimming shortened V by 6 bases and J by 1 base, and 22 bases separated the two germline ends. This CDR3 has 17 residues. The CDR3 sequence: CAISGPQGQGKSYEQYF. The DNA for the CDR3 is TGTGCCATCAGCGGGCCCCAGGGGCAGGGAAAATCCTACGAGCAGTACTTC.

The chain carries TRBV3-1 (or the pseudogene TRBV3-2) and TRBJ2-7; TRBD1 matches 9 bases. Trimming at V came to 4 bases and at J to 2 bases, leaving 3 bases not matched to a gene. Looked up from germline, CDR1 is LGHDT and CDR2 is YNNKEL (reference sequence). The CDR3 runs to 14 residues. The CDR3 DNA follows: TGTGCCAGCAGCCGAGGACAGGGGACCTACGAGCAGTACTTC. It translates to CASSRGQGTYEQYF.

V and J are TRBV25-1 and TRBJ2-2, with 7 positions matching TRBD2. This CDR3 contains 15 residues. Germline values: CDR1 MGHDK, CDR2 SYGVNS. The trim removed 4 bases at V and 4 bases at J, leaving 6 bases unmatched. The CDR3 sequence is CASSGSTSSTGELFF. The CDR3 DNA follows: TGTGCCAGCAGTGGTTCGACTAGCAGCACCGGGGAGCTGTTTTTT.

V usage is TRBV9 and J usage is TRBJ2-5, with 14 positions matching TRBD2. The CDR3 is 19 amino acids. Germline CDR1 reads SGDLS; CDR2 reads YYNGEE. Trimming at V came to 0 bases and at J to 2 bases, leaving 9 bases not matched to a gene. CDR3 in DNA: TGTGCCAGCAGCGTAGCCCCTGGGACTAGCGGGGGACCTCAAGAGACCCAGTACTTC. Translating it yields CASSVAPGTSGGPQETQYF.

The V call is TRBV23-1, the J call TRBJ2-2; TRBD1 might be the D (5 bases). TRBV23-1 is given ORF status, its function remaining uncertain. Trimming pared 7 bases from V and 0 bases from J, leaving 15 bases between. The CDR3 extends over 16 amino acids. The CDR3 DNA reads as TGCGCCAGCACTAAGGGGAAGGACCCGAACACCGGGGAGCTGTTTTTT. Amino acid sequence: CASTKGKDPNTGELFF.

The table lists this clone with a few counts. This sequence joins TRBV27 and TRBJ2-7, with D possibly matching TRBD1 (7 bases). Deletions cut 4 bases from V and 2 bases from J, with 12 bases between. The V gene's germline CDR1 is MNHEY and CDR2 SMNVEV (reference sequence). The CDR3 extends over 14 amino acids. The CDR3 protein is CASSSQGRPYEQYF. The DNA for the CDR3 is TGTGCCAGCAGTTCACAGGGGAGGCCCTACGAGCAGTACTTC.

The chain employs TRBV29-1 and TRBJ2-1; 8 nucleotides line up with TRBD1. Germline values: CDR1 SQVTM, CDR2 ANQGSEA. V shed 3 bases, J shed 6 bases, and the junction held 4 bases outside the gene matches. The CDR3 is 13 residues long. This chain's CDR3 is CSVEGQVINEQFF. In DNA, the CDR3 is TGCAGCGTTGAGGGACAGGTAATCAATGAGCAGTTCTTC.

The rearrangement links TRBV25-1 to TRBJ2-2; D possibly corresponds to TRBD1 (5 bases). The CDR3 runs to 16 residues. With 6 bases removed from V and 0 bases from J, the gap between germline ends came to 14 bases. Germline V CDR1 and CDR2: MGHDK, SYGVNS. The CDR3 DNA sequence: TGTGCCAGCAGCCCGGTGGGGCTCGCGAACACCGGGGAGCTGTTTTTT. It yields the protein CASSPVGLANTGELFF.

The V gene is TRBV14, the J gene TRBJ2-1, with TRBD2 matching 12 bases. V lost 1 base and J lost 4; bases outside the gene matches: 5. This CDR3 contains 17 residues. CDR1 and CDR2 (germline): SGHDN, FVKESK. The CDR3 DNA is TGTGCCAGCAGCCAAGCTAGCGGGAGGGCAGGGTACAATGAGCAGTTCTTC. It codes for CASSQASGRAGYNEQFF.

The chain couples TRBV9 to TRBJ2-2, with TRBD2 matching 11 bases. Germline loops: CDR1 SGDLS, CDR2 YYNGEE. The CDR3 runs 16 residues. Trimming at V came to 3 bases and at J to 4 bases, leaving 5 bases not matched to a gene. Here the CDR3 DNA reads TGTGCCAGCAGCGCCACCGGGACTAGCGGCACCGGGGAGCTGTTTTTT. This translates into CASSATGTSGTGELFF.

The J gene is TRBJ1-4, the V gene TRBV5-1; the D gene is possibly TRBD1 (5 bases). The germline V and J ends were trimmed by 4 bases and 4 bases, with 11 bases remaining between them. The germline V gene has CDR1 SGHRS and CDR2 YFSETQ. The CDR3 has 14 amino acids. CDR3 sequence: CASSPDSHNEKLFF. The DNA of the CDR3 is TGCGCCAGCAGCCCCGACAGCCATAATGAAAAACTGTTTTTT.

CDR3 sequence reads: CASSPGSGPIEQYF. The CDR3 DNA reads TGTGCCAGCTCACCGGGGTCAGGGCCCATCGAGCAGTACTTC. The rearrangement joins TRBV18 to TRBJ2-7; D may be TRBD1 (5 bases). Germline CDR1 and CDR2: KGHSH and LQKENI. The V gene lost 3 bases and the J gene lost 6 bases, with 15 bases spanning the gap. The CDR3 contains 14 residues.

The J gene is TRBJ2-5, the V gene TRBV15, with D possibly matching TRBD1 (6 bases). Germline assignment: CDR1 LNHNV and CDR2 YYDKDF (reference sequence). The V end was cut by 7 bases, the J end by 5 bases, with 23 bases between. There are 16 residues in the CDR3. Here the CDR3 DNA reads TGTGCCACCAACTTCCAAGGGGGAGCAGGATGGGAGACCCAGTACTTC. Translated, it gives CATNFQGGAGWETQYF.

This chain joins TRBV10-3 and TRBJ1-5, with 8 bases fitting TRBD1. The V gene end was trimmed by 2 bases and the J gene end by 5 bases; junction bases not matched to a gene: 8. The CDR3 covers 16 residues. Germline CDR1 reads ENHRY; CDR2 reads SYGVKD. The CDR3 is CAISEDVTGAYQPQHF. The CDR3 region has the DNA TGTGCCATCAGTGAGGATGTGACAGGGGCCTATCAGCCCCAGCATTTT.

The rearrangement joins TRBV28 to TRBJ2-7; 9 nucleotides match TRBD1. Germline CDR1 is MDHEN and CDR2 is SYDVKM. The J segment lost 2 bases and the V segment lost 5 bases, leaving 7 bases of the junction unmatched. The CDR3 sequence is 15 residues long. For the CDR3, the DNA is TGTGCCAGCAGTGGTGGACAGGGGACCCCCTACGAGCAGTACTTC. It specifies CASSGGQGTPYEQYF.

The chain is built from TRBV4-3 and TRBJ1-1; D remains unclear. The CDR3 has 15 amino acids. Per germline, CDR1 LGHNA and CDR2 YSLEER. Trimming left V 1 base short and J 5 bases short, with 14 bases between. The CDR3 reads CASSQVVAGGTEAFF. CDR3 DNA sequence: TGCGCCAGCAGCCAAGTCGTGGCTGGAGGGACTGAAGCTTTCTTT.

The chain uses TRBV2 and TRBJ2-1; 8 bases match TRBD1. Germline V gene data show CDR1 as SNHLY and CDR2 as FYNNEI. The V and J ends lost 5 bases and 8 bases, in that order; junction bases with no gene match: 8. The CDR3 is 14 amino acids. CDR3 region: CASSLRTGPDEQFF. CDR3 nucleotide sequence: TGTGCCAGCAGTTTAAGGACAGGGCCCGATGAGCAGTTCTTC.

The J gene is TRBJ2-7, the V gene TRBV6-5; 7 bases line up with TRBD1. The CDR3 consists of 14 residues. Germline V gene sequence: CDR1 MNHEY, CDR2 SVGAGI. V gave up 2 bases and J gave up 4 bases; unmatched junction bases: 5. The CDR3 protein is CASSYGGQTYEQYF. In DNA form, the CDR3 reads TGTGCCAGCAGTTACGGGGGACAGACTTACGAGCAGTACTTC.

The chain carries TRBV9 and TRBJ1-2; D may be TRBD1 (5 bases). Germline V gene data show CDR1 as SGDLS and CDR2 as YYNGEE. CDR3 length: 14 residues. Trimming took off 3 bases at V and 8 bases at J, with 17 bases between the two ends. This chain's CDR3 is CASSATQGDRGYTF. The CDR3 DNA follows: TGTGCCAGCAGCGCAACCCAAGGGGATCGAGGCTACACCTTC.

J is TRBJ1-2 and V is TRBV7-3; D is perhaps TRBD1 (6 bases). Germline-derived CDR1 and CDR2 are SGHTA and FQGTGA. V lost 4 bases and J 8 bases, leaving 17 bases between the germline ends. The CDR3 sequence is 14 residues long. The CDR3 protein is CASSSSGTPIGYTF. In DNA, the CDR3 is TGTGCCAGCAGCTCATCCGGGACACCGATAGGCTACACCTTC.

The chain uses TRBV7-2 and TRBJ2-1; 9 nucleotides match TRBD2. Germline values: CDR1 SGHTA, CDR2 FQGNSA. This CDR3 comprises 19 residues. V gave up 3 bases and J gave up 0 bases; unmatched junction bases: 12. CDR3: CASSFVQTSGPSSYNEQFF. The CDR3 coding sequence is TGTGCCAGCAGCTTCGTTCAGACTAGCGGACCCAGCTCCTACAATGAGCAGTTCTTC.